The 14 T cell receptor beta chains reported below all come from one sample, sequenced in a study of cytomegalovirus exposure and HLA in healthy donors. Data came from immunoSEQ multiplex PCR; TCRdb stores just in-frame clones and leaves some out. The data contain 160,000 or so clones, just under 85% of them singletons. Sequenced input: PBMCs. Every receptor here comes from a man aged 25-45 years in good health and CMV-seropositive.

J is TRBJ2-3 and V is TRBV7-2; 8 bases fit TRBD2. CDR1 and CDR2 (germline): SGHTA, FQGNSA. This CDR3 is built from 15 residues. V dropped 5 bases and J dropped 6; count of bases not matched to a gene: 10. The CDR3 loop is CASSPSGGPIDTQYF. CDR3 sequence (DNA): TGTGCCAGCAGCCCCTCGGGGGGGCCCATTGATACGCAGTATTTT.

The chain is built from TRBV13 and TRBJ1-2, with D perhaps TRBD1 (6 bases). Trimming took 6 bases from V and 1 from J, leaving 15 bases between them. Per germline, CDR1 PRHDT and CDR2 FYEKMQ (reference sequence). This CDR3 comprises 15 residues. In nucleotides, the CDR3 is TGTGCCAGCAGGGCAAAGGGGGGGAATAACTATGGCTACACCTTC. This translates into CASRAKGGNNYGYTF. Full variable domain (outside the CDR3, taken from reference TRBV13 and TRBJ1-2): AAGVIQSPRHLIKEKRETATLKCYPIPRHDTVYWYQQGPGQDPQFLISFYEKMQSDKGSIPDRFSAQQFSDYHSELNMSSLELGDSALYFCASRAKGGNNYGYTFGSGTRLTVV.

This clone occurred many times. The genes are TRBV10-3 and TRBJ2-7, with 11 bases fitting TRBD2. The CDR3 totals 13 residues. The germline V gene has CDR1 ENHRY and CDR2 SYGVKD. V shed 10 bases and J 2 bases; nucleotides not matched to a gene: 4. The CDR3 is CATTTSGAYEQYF. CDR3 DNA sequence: TGTGCCACGACGACTAGCGGGGCCTACGAGCAGTACTTC.

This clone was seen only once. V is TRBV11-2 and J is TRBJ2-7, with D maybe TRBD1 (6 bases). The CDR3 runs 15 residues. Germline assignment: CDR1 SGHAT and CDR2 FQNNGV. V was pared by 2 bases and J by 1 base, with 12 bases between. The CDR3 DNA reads TGTGCCAGCAGCTTAAACGTCAGGGGTTCCTACGAGCAGTACTTC. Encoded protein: CASSLNVRGSYEQYF.

The CDR3 nucleotides are TGTGCCAGCAGTTACGCCGGGACAGGGGCAATCGAGCAGTACTTC. This translates into CASSYAGTGAIEQYF. The rearrangement joins TRBV6-5 to TRBJ2-7, with 10 nucleotides matching TRBD1. The CDR3 consists of 15 residues. In germline, CDR1 is MNHEY, CDR2 SVGAGI. Germline trimming cut 2 bases from V and 6 bases from J; bases unmatched to any gene: 7.

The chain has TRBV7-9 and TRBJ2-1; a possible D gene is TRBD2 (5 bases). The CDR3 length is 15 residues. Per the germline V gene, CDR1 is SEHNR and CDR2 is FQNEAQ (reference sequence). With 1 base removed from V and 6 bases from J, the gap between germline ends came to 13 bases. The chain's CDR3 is CASSLGGLASNEQFF. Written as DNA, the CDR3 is TGTGCCAGCAGCTTAGGTGGCCTAGCCTCCAATGAGCAGTTCTTC.

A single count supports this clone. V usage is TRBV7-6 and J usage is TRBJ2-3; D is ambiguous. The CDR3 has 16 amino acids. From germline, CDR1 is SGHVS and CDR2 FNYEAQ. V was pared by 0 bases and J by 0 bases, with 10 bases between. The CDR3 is CASSLAVRTSTDTQYF. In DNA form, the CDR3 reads TGTGCCAGCAGCTTAGCGGTCCGAACTAGCACAGATACGCAGTATTTT.

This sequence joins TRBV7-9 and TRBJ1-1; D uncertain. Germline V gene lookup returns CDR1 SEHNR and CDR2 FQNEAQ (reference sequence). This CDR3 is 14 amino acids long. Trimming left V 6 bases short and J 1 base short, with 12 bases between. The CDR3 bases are TGTGCCAGCAGGAAGGGAGGGCCGAACACTGAAGCTTTCTTT. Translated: CASRKGGPNTEAFF.

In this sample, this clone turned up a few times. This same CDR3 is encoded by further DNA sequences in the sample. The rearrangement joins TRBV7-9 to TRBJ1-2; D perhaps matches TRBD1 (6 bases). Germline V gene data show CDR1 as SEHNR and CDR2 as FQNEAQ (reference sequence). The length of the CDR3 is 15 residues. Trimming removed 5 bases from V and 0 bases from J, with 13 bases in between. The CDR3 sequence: CASSPPGGPNYGYTF. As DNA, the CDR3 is TGTGCCAGCAGCCCGCCCGGGGGGCCTAACTATGGCTACACCTTC. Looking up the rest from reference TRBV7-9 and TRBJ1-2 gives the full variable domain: DTGVSQNPRHKITKRGQNVTFRCDPISEHNRLYWYRQTLGQGPEFLTYFQNEAQLEKSRLLSDRFSAERPKGSFSTLEIQRTEQGDSAMYLCASSPPGGPNYGYTFGSGTRLTVV.

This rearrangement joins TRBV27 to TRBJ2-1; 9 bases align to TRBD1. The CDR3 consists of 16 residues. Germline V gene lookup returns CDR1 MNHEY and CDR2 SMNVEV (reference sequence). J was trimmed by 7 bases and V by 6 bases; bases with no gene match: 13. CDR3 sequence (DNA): TGTGCCAGCAGCCTAGGGGGACAGGGAGGGTGGAATGAGCAGTTCTTC. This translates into CASSLGGQGGWNEQFF.

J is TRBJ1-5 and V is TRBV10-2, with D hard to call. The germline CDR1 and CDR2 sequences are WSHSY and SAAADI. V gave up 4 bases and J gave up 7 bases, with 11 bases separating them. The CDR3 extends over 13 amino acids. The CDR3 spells CASSVAGGQPQHF. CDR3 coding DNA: TGCGCCAGCAGTGTAGCAGGAGGACAGCCCCAGCATTTT.

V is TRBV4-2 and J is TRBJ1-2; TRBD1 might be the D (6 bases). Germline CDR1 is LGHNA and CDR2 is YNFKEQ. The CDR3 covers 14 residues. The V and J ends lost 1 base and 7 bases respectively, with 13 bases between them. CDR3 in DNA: TGTGCCAGCAGCCAAGTGGACGGGACATTTGGCTACACCTTC. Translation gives CASSQVDGTFGYTF.

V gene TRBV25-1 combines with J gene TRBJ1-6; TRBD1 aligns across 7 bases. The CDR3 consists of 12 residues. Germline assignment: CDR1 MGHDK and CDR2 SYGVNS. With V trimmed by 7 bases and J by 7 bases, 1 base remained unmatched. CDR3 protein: CASNRGNSPLHF. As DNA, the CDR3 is TGTGCCAGCAACAGGGGCAATTCACCCCTCCACTTT.

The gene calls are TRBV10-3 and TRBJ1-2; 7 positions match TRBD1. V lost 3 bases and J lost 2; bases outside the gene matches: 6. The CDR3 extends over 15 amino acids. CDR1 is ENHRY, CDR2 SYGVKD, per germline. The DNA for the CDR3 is TGTGCCATCAGTGATCCGACAGGGATAAACTATGGCTACACCTTC. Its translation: CAISDPTGINYGYTF.